This TCR beta chain was sequenced during a study of identical twins. TCRdb re-called the 5' RACE reads with MiXCR, one entry per CDR3 protein. This sample yields a few hundred thousand distinct CDR3 sequences, of which about an eighth are seen a single time; 3.5% to 4.5% belongs to the top ten. In germline, CDR1 is SGHRS, CDR2 YFSETQ. CDR3 length: 15 amino acids. Trimming cost V 5 bases and J 4 bases, with 19 bases left between them. General study findings and limits: Part of the zero-insertion signal could reflect confounding by invariant MAIT and iNKT cells.

Ten or more counts support this clonotype. The antigen is unknown. A further study also used this sample, focusing on yellow fever vaccine responses in identical twins.

Sequencing was done on a sample of memory (CD45RO+) T cells sorted from blood. The V and J genes are TRBV5-1 and TRBJ2-7; tentative D call: TRBD2 (6 bases). The TCR sequence derives from a woman aged 18-30 years in good health. CDR3 amino acids: CASSPARGFAYEQYF. The CDR3 nucleotides are TGCGCCAGCAGTCCGGCGCGGGGTTTTGCGTACGAGCAGTACTTC.